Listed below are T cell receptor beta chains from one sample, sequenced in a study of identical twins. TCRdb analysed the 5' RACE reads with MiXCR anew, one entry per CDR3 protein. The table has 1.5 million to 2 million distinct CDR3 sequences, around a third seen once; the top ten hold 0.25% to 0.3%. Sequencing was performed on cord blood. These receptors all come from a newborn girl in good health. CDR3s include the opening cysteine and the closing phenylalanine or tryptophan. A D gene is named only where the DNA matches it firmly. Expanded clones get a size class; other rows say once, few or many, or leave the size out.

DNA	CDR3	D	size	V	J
TGTGCCACCAGCCAGCGGGGGCGCTCCTACAATGAGCAGTTCTTC	CATSQRGRSYNEQFF	TRBD2	-	TRBV24-1	TRBJ2-1
TGTGCCAGCAGTGATAAGTTTGGGCGGTTGATCACCGGGGAGCTGTTTTTT	CASSDKFGRLITGELFF	-	-	TRBV2	TRBJ2-2
TGTGCCAGCGGAGCGGGGGGGCCCTCTCAAGAGACCCAGTTCTTC	CASGAGGPSQETQFF	TRBD2	-	TRBV7-9	TRBJ2-1
TGTGCCTGCAGCGTAGGGGTCCTCCGCTACGAGCAGTACTTC	CACSVGVLRYEQYF	-	-	TRBV9	TRBJ2-7
TGTGCCAGCAGGCCGGGACTAGCTCATAATGAGCAGTTCTTC	CASRPGLAHNEQFF	TRBD2	-	TRBV7-9	TRBJ2-1
TGTGCCAGCAGAGGACTCACGAGCTTCTACGAGCAGTACTTC	CASRGLTSFYEQYF	-	-	TRBV2	TRBJ2-7
TGTGCCAGCAGTTTAGAGGCAGGGGGGGGAAGTGGCTACACCTTC	CASSLEAGGGSGYTF	TRBD1	-	TRBV27	TRBJ1-2
TGTGCCAGCAACGGACGGACAGGGGGTATATTAGGCACTGAAGCTTTCTTT	CASNGRTGGILGTEAFF	TRBD1	once	TRBV27	TRBJ1-1
TGTGCCAGCAGTACCAGGACTAGCGGGAGTGCAGATACGCAGTATTTT	CASSTRTSGSADTQYF	TRBD2	-	TRBV25-1	TRBJ2-3
TGTGCCAGCAGCAAAGTGGTGAGAACTAGCGGGACCCTCACAGATACGCAGTATTTT	CASSKVVRTSGTLTDTQYF	-	-	TRBV21-1	TRBJ2-3
TGTGCCAGCAGTTTAGAGCGCCCAACTAATGAAAAACTGTTTTTT	CASSLERPTNEKLFF	-	-	TRBV28	TRBJ1-4
TGCAGCGTTGAAGATCGAGGGGCGGACTATGGCTACACCTTC	CSVEDRGADYGYTF	-	few	TRBV29-1	TRBJ1-2
TGTGCCAGCCGCGGCTCTGGGACACCCACGGGAAATGAGCAGTTCTTC	CASRGSGTPTGNEQFF	-	-	TRBV14	TRBJ2-1
TGTGCCAGCAGTATAATAGCGGGAGGCTCCTACAATGAGCAGTTCTTC	CASSIIAGGSYNEQFF	TRBD2	few	TRBV28	TRBJ2-1
TGCAGTGGCCGACCCCCTCTGAGCTCCTACAATGAGCAGTTCTTC	CSGRPPLSSYNEQFF	-	few	TRBV20-1	TRBJ2-1
TGTGCCAGCAGTAGGCGAGGGCTAGCGCGGTACGAGCAGTACTTC	CASSRRGLARYEQYF	-	-	TRBV6-1	TRBJ2-7
TGTGCCAGCAGCCAAGGTCCCTTACTGGGGAATGAGCAGTTCTTC	CASSQGPLLGNEQFF	-	-	TRBV3-1	TRBJ2-1
TGCAGTGCTACTTCGCTCCTGGGGTCTGGGGCCAACGTCCTGACTTTC	CSATSLLGSGANVLTF	-	few	TRBV20-1	TRBJ2-6
TGTGCCAGCACCCGGACTAGCGGGAGTATAGATGGGCAGTTCTTC	CASTRTSGSIDGQFF	TRBD2	-	TRBV12-3/TRBV12-4	TRBJ2-1
TGTGCCAGCAGTTTTGCAACGTTGGAGACCCAGTACTTC	CASSFATLETQYF	-	-	TRBV27	TRBJ2-5
TGTGCCAGCAGCCGATTAGTGCTAGCAACTCAAGAGACCCAGTACTTC	CASSRLVLATQETQYF	-	few	TRBV7-9	TRBJ2-5
TGTGCCAGCATCGGCCTAGTAGGCCACGAGCAGTACTTC	CASIGLVGHEQYF	-	-	TRBV28	TRBJ2-7
TGTGCCAGCAGGCCCAAGGGACTAGCTCCCTACGAGCAGTACTTC	CASRPKGLAPYEQYF	TRBD2	few	TRBV5-8	TRBJ2-7
TGCGCCAGCAGGGACAGTGGGGGCACCGGGGAGCTGTTTTTT	CASRDSGGTGELFF	-	-	TRBV5-1	TRBJ2-2
TGCGCCAGCAGCTTTAGCGGGAGTAGAGTTGAGACCCAGTACTTC	CASSFSGSRVETQYF	TRBD2	few	TRBV5-1	TRBJ2-5
TGTGCCGCACGCACAGGAGCAGAGACCCAGTACTTC	CAARTGAETQYF	-	-	TRBV10-3	TRBJ2-5
TGTGCCAGCAGAGTTAGCAACAATGAGCAGTTCTTC	CASRVSNNEQFF	-	few	TRBV7-9	TRBJ2-1
TGCAGTGCTAGTCCGGACAGGGGGCCTCAGCCCCAGCATTTT	CSASPDRGPQPQHF	TRBD1	few	TRBV20-1	TRBJ1-5
TGTGCCAGCAGCCATGACTCGACCGATTACAATGAGCAGTTCTTC	CASSHDSTDYNEQFF	-	few	TRBV11-2	TRBJ2-1
TGTGCCAGCAGACGCGGGGGGGGCCAGCCCCAGCATTTT	CASRRGGGQPQHF	-	-	TRBV6-6	TRBJ1-5
TGTGCCAGCAGCAACAGGGCGGACATTCAGTACTTC	CASSNRADIQYF	-	many	TRBV6-2/TRBV6-3	TRBJ2-4
TGTGCCAGCGGTAATGGACAGCTTCCTTCTAACTATGGCTACACCTTC	CASGNGQLPSNYGYTF	-	-	TRBV19	TRBJ1-2
TGCGCCAGCAGCCCCAATGCGGCCATAAATCCCACTGAAGCTTTCTTT	CASSPNAAINPTEAFF	-	-	TRBV5-1	TRBJ1-1
TGCGCCAGCAGCCCCACGTCCGGGATCAGCTCCTACGAGCAGTACTTC	CASSPTSGISSYEQYF	-	-	TRBV5-1	TRBJ2-7
TGCGCCAGCAGCCGTGGCGTTGGTGGGGAAGCTAACTATGGCTACACCTTC	CASSRGVGGEANYGYTF	-	few	TRBV5-1	TRBJ1-2
TGTGCCAGCAGCTTAAATGGCGGGAGAGGAGAGACCCAGTACTTC	CASSLNGGRGETQYF	TRBD2	-	TRBV7-2	TRBJ2-5
TGTGCCAGCAGCCCAAACTCAGCGGGATCATACTACGAGCAGTACTTC	CASSPNSAGSYYEQYF	TRBD2	-	TRBV7-2	TRBJ2-7
TGTGCTAGCAGCCAAGAAATTGGGGCAGGGTTCGGGAACACTGAAGCTTTCTTT	CASSQEIGAGFGNTEAFF	-	few	TRBV3-1	TRBJ1-1
TGTGCCAGCAGATCCATTATCAGGAACTATAATTCACCCCTCCACTTT	CASRSIIRNYNSPLHF	-	few	TRBV27	TRBJ1-6
TGCAGCGTCGGGGGGAGAGATACGCAGTATTTT	CSVGGRDTQYF	TRBD2	many	TRBV29-1	TRBJ2-3
TGCGCCAGCAGCTTAAGCAGGGAGGCAGATACGCAGTATTTT	CASSLSREADTQYF	-	-	TRBV5-1	TRBJ2-3
TGCGCCAGCAGCCCTAGCGGGCTCGGTGAGCAGTTCTTC	CASSPSGLGEQFF	TRBD2	-	TRBV5-1	TRBJ2-1
TGTGCCAGTAGTATTGCCGGGGGCTACACCTTC	CASSIAGGYTF	-	-	TRBV19	TRBJ1-2
TGTGCCACCAGCAGAGATATAGAACAAGCGTATACAGATACGCAGTATTTT	CATSRDIEQAYTDTQYF	-	-	TRBV15	TRBJ2-3
TGTGCCAGCAGCCATGACAGGATGATAACTATGGGCTACACCTTC	CASSHDRMITMGYTF	-	-	TRBV7-9	TRBJ1-2
TGCAGTGCCCAGATGTGGGCTAGCGGGATCGATGAGCAGTACTTC	CSAQMWASGIDEQYF	TRBD2	-	TRBV20-1	TRBJ2-5
TGTGCCATCAGTGAGCGTAGCGGGAGCTCCTACAATGAGCAGTTCTTC	CAISERSGSSYNEQFF	TRBD2	-	TRBV10-3	TRBJ2-1
TGTGCCAGCAGAAAAGAAGGGGACAGAAATAATGAGCAGTTCTTC	CASRKEGDRNNEQFF	TRBD1	few	TRBV6-6	TRBJ2-1
TGTGCCAGCAGTTACCGAGCGGGAGCAGATACGCAGTATTTT	CASSYRAGADTQYF	TRBD2	many	TRBV6-2/TRBV6-3	TRBJ2-3
TGCAGTGCTAGAGGGGCGGATTACTACGAGCAGTACTTC	CSARGADYYEQYF	-	few	TRBV20-1	TRBJ2-7